The next 30 T cell receptor beta chains were all read from a single sample in a study of T-cell memory formation after mild COVID-19. TCRdb used MiXCR to reprocess the 5' RACE reads, holding one entry per CDR3 protein. The profile covers around 400,000 distinct CDR3 sequences, with approximately 24% appearing a single time and 8.8% taken by the ten largest. Sequencing was carried out using PBMCs or a T cell subset sorted from them (not recorded which). The receptors derive from an adult woman who had mild COVID-19 (a few samples of this study predate the infection). Cell type and time point are not known.

The chain uses TRBV7-9 and TRBJ2-1; the match to TRBD1 covers 8 bases. The CDR3 is 14 amino acids. Germline-derived CDR1 and CDR2 are SEHNR and FQNEAQ (reference sequence). J lost 9 bases, V lost 3 bases, and 7 bases had no gene match. The CDR3 here is CASSFVDRVGEQFF. Here the CDR3 DNA reads TGTGCCAGCAGCTTTGTGGACAGGGTGGGTGAGCAGTTCTTC. Complete variable domain (other parts from reference TRBV7-9 and TRBJ2-1): DTGVSQNPRHKITKRGQNVTFRCDPISEHNRLYWYRQTLGQGPEFLTYFQNEAQLEKSRLLSDRFSAERPKGSFSTLEIQRTEQGDSAMYLCASSFVDRVGEQFFGPGTRLTVL.

This clonotype was detected a few times. The chain links TRBV18 to TRBJ1-6; D is uncertain. CDR1 is KGHSH, CDR2 LQKENI, per germline. V gave up 1 base and J gave up 9 bases, with 7 bases separating them. This CDR3 spans 13 amino acids. CDR3 protein: CASSPQAGSPLHF. CDR3 DNA: TGTGCCAGCTCACCACAAGCTGGTTCACCCCTCCACTTT.

There are many counts of this clonotype. This chain links TRBV9 with TRBJ1-1, with TRBD1 matching over 7 bases. V shed 4 bases and J 7 bases; nucleotides not matched to a gene: 7. Germline values: CDR1 SGDLS, CDR2 YYNGEE. This CDR3 comprises 13 residues. The CDR3 loop is CASSPWTGREAFF. CDR3 bases: TGTGCCAGCAGCCCCTGGACAGGTCGTGAAGCTTTCTTT.

V usage is TRBV7-6 and J usage is TRBJ2-7; D possibly matches TRBD1 or TRBD2 (5 bases each). The CDR3 covers 14 residues. Trimming left V 5 bases short and J 2 bases short, with 13 bases between. CDR1 is SGHVS, CDR2 FNYEAQ, per germline. The CDR3 reads CASSLGDGPYEQYF. The CDR3 bases are TGTGCCAGCAGCCTAGGGGACGGACCCTACGAGCAGTACTTC. Full variable domain (rest looked up from reference TRBV7-6 and TRBJ2-7): GAGVSQSPRYKVTKRGQDVALRCDPISGHVSLYWYRQALGQGPEFLTYFNYEAQQDKSGLPNDRFSAERPEGSISTLTIQRTEQRDSAMYRCASSLGDGPYEQYFGPGTRLTVT.

This clonotype has a handful of counts. The genes are TRBV7-9 and TRBJ1-5, with D possibly TRBD1 on 6 matching bases. The CDR3 covers 14 residues. CDR1 SEHNR and CDR2 FQNEAQ come from the germline V gene (reference sequence). V was shortened by 5 bases and J by 4 bases, with 12 bases between the two germline ends. Here the CDR3 DNA reads TGTGCCAGCAGCACTACAGGGATTAATCAGCCCCAGCATTTT. Its protein product is CASSTTGINQPQHF.

This clonotype was counted only a few times. J is TRBJ2-4 and V is TRBV18; TRBD2 agrees at 12 bases. CDR1 and CDR2 (germline): KGHSH, LQKENI. This CDR3 spans 14 amino acids. The V and J ends lost 5 bases and 4 bases, in that order; junction bases with no gene match: 0. CDR3 protein: CASSTSGRKNIQYF. The CDR3, as DNA: TGTGCCAGCTCAACTAGCGGGAGGAAAAACATTCAGTACTTC.

This clonotype turned up a few times. This sequence joins TRBV24-1 and TRBJ2-1, with D hard to call. Germline-derived CDR1 and CDR2 are KGHDR and SFDVKD. There are 16 residues in the CDR3. V lost 2 bases, J lost 10 bases, and 20 bases lay in between. The chain's CDR3 is CATSDSRAAGMVEQFF. The CDR3 bases are TGTGCCACCAGTGATTCCCGGGCGGCCGGAATGGTCGAGCAGTTCTTC.

This rearrangement joins TRBV6-5 to TRBJ2-7, with D tentatively TRBD1 (5 bases). The V gene's germline CDR1 is MNHEY and CDR2 SVGAGI. Trimming stripped 6 bases from V and 6 bases from J, with 18 bases between. CDR3 size: 14 residues. CDR3 residues: CASSSIGARSEQYF. DNA of the CDR3: TGTGCCAGCAGCTCTATAGGGGCCAGGAGCGAGCAGTACTTC.

This clonotype showed up just a few times. The chain is built from TRBV4-3 and TRBJ2-7; D possibly corresponds to TRBD2 (6 bases). In germline, CDR1 is LGHNA, CDR2 YSLEER. The CDR3 loop spans 17 amino acids. Trimming cost V 0 bases and J 2 bases, with 17 bases left between them. The CDR3, as DNA: TGCGCCAGCAGCCAAGAACTAGCCACTAGCCGTACCTACGAGCAGTACTTC. Amino acids: CASSQELATSRTYEQYF.

V is TRBV28 and J is TRBJ2-1, with D unclear. Trimming cost V 7 bases and J 1 base, with 14 bases left between them. CDR1 is MDHEN and CDR2 is SYDVKM in the germline V gene. The CDR3 contains 15 residues. The CDR3 is CASTLISLSYNEQFF. CDR3 DNA sequence: TGTGCCAGCACCCTAATAAGCCTGTCCTACAATGAGCAGTTCTTC.

This chain connects TRBV7-2 to TRBJ2-2; 12 bases are shared with TRBD2. Trimming cost V 6 bases and J 7 bases; bases outside gene matches: 6. The CDR3 covers 15 residues. Germline CDR1 is SGHTA and CDR2 is FQGNSA. The CDR3 is CASSPTSGGIGELFF. Written as DNA, the CDR3 is TGTGCCAGCAGTCCTACTAGCGGGGGGATCGGGGAGCTGTTTTTT. The whole variable domain, remainder taken from reference TRBV7-2 and TRBJ2-2, is GAGVSQSPSNKVTEKGKDVELRCDPISGHTALYWYRQSLGQGLEFLIYFQGNSAPDKSGLPSDRFSAERTGGSVSTLTIQRTQQEDSAVYLCASSPTSGGIGELFFGEGSRLTVL.

In its sample, this clonotype was seen a few times. V and J are TRBV7-9 and TRBJ1-1, with D possibly being TRBD1 (5 bases). V was pared by 5 bases and J by 5 bases, with 18 bases between. Germline lookup yields CDR1 SEHNR and CDR2 FQNEAQ (reference sequence). This CDR3 has 15 amino acids. The CDR3 DNA reads TGTGCCAGCAGCCCCCGAGCCGACAGAACGACTGAAGCTTTCTTT. Translating it yields CASSPRADRTTEAFF.

This clonotype was found a few times. The CDR3 loop is CASSQDHFGSSSYNEQFF. CDR3 nucleotides: TGCGCCAGCAGCCAAGATCACTTCGGGTCAAGCTCCTACAATGAGCAGTTCTTC. The chain combines TRBV4-1 with TRBJ2-1; D gene unclear. Looked up from germline, CDR1 is MGHRA and CDR2 is YSYEKL. The V end was cut by 0 bases, the J end by 0 bases, with 15 bases between. The CDR3 runs to 18 residues.

This clonotype was counted between two and nine times. V and J are TRBV7-3 and TRBJ2-7, with 14 positions matching TRBD2. The V segment lost 2 bases and the J segment 0 bases; nucleotides outside the gene matches: 12. The germline CDR1 and CDR2 sequences are SGHTA and FQGTGA. CDR3 length equals 20 residues. This CDR3 reads CASSLGAHGTSGGSSYEQYF. CDR3 DNA: TGTGCCAGCAGCTTAGGAGCCCACGGGACTAGCGGGGGAAGCTCCTACGAGCAGTACTTC.

This clonotype was found many times. DNA of the CDR3: TGTGCCAGCAGTTGGGACATCAATCAGCCCCAGCATTTT. This codes for CASSWDINQPQHF. The chain employs TRBV27 and TRBJ1-5; possibly TRBD1 for D (6 bases). CDR3 length equals 13 residues. V was pared by 4 bases and J by 3 bases, with 7 bases between. Per germline, CDR1 MNHEY and CDR2 SMNVEV (reference sequence).

A few counts support this clonotype. The chain couples TRBV15 to TRBJ2-7; D call uncertain. CDR3 length: 12 amino acids. CDR1 LNHNV and CDR2 YYDKDF come from the germline V gene (reference sequence). Trimming left V 0 bases short and J 10 bases short, with 10 bases between. The CDR3: CATSRDQYRQYF. CDR3 in DNA: TGTGCCACCAGCAGAGACCAATATAGACAGTACTTC. The full variable domain, rest sourced from reference TRBV15 and TRBJ2-7, is DAMVIQNPRYQVTQFGKPVTLSCSQTLNHNVMYWYQQKSSQAPKLLFHYYDKDFNNEADTPDNFQSRRPNTSFCFLDIRSPGLGDTAMYLCATSRDQYRQYFGPGTRLTVT.

Only a few counts were recorded for this clonotype. The chain couples TRBV7-9 to TRBJ1-1, with D hard to call. CDR1 and CDR2 from the germline V gene are SEHNR and FQNEAQ (reference sequence). Trimming cost V 7 bases and J 1 base, with 13 bases left between them. This CDR3 spans 14 amino acids. CDR3 amino acids: CASTPGKGNTEAFF. DNA of the CDR3: TGTGCCAGCACCCCGGGGAAAGGGAACACTGAAGCTTTCTTT.

The chain recombines TRBV14 with TRBJ1-1, with unresolved D. CDR3 length: 14 amino acids. V lost 0 bases, J lost 6 bases, and 11 bases lay in between. Germline values: CDR1 SGHDN, CDR2 FVKESK. The CDR3 protein is CASSQETPGAEAFF. CDR3 sequence (DNA): TGTGCCAGCAGCCAAGAAACGCCCGGGGCTGAAGCTTTCTTT.

The chain recombines TRBV6-5 with TRBJ2-7; 8 bases match TRBD2. The V and J ends lost 4 bases and 0 bases, in that order; junction bases with no gene match: 5. The CDR3 covers 15 residues. Germline CDR1 and CDR2: MNHEY and SVGAGI. The CDR3 protein is CASSSLSGSSYEQYF. The CDR3 DNA reads as TGTGCCAGCAGTTCCTTGAGCGGGAGCTCCTACGAGCAGTACTTC.

V and J are TRBV18 and TRBJ1-4; D gene unclear. This CDR3 comprises 13 residues. V was trimmed by 6 bases and J by 7 bases, leaving 12 bases between them. Germline V gives CDR1 KGHSH, CDR2 LQKENI. The chain's CDR3 is CASSPSRSEKLFF. The CDR3, as DNA: TGTGCCAGCTCCCCATCTCGATCTGAAAAACTGTTTTTT.

This clonotype has more than one count but fewer than ten. The rearrangement joins TRBV20-1 to TRBJ1-3, with D possibly matching TRBD1 (6 bases). V gave up 2 bases and J gave up 4 bases, with 15 bases separating them. The CDR3 covers 15 residues. Per germline, CDR1 DFQATT and CDR2 SNEGSKA (reference sequence). CDR3: CSARNPGTQGNTIYF. DNA of the CDR3: TGCAGTGCTAGAAATCCCGGGACACAGGGAAACACCATATATTTT.

CDR3 residues: CASSMSSEPYEQYF. In nucleotides, the CDR3 is TGTGCCAGTAGTATGTCTAGCGAGCCTTACGAGCAGTACTTC. The rearrangement links TRBV19 to TRBJ2-7, with D possibly matching TRBD2 (6 bases). CDR3 length: 14 residues. CDR1 LNHDA and CDR2 SQIVND come from the germline V gene (reference sequence). V gave up 3 bases and J gave up 4 bases, with 13 bases separating them.

This clonotype appeared a few times. The chain combines TRBV20-1 with TRBJ2-3; no reliable D call. Germline V gene data show CDR1 as DFQATT and CDR2 as SNEGSKA (reference sequence). V was cut by 5 bases and J by 0 bases, with 9 bases left in between. CDR3 length: 13 amino acids. The CDR3 here is CSARLPSTDTQYF. CDR3 DNA: TGCAGTGCTCGACTTCCCAGCACAGATACGCAGTATTTT.

This clonotype appeared a few times. The J gene is TRBJ2-7, the V gene TRBV15, with 9 bases aligning to TRBD2. The germline V gene encodes CDR1 LNHNV and CDR2 YYDKDF (reference sequence). The CDR3 length is 13 residues. Unmatched junction bases numbered 1, after V lost 1 base and J lost 6 bases. CDR3 residues: CATSRASGVEQYF. The CDR3 DNA reads as TGTGCCACCAGCAGAGCTAGCGGGGTCGAGCAGTACTTC.

The chain couples TRBV15 to TRBJ2-3; D ambiguous. The CDR3 covers 16 residues. The V end was cut by 0 bases, the J end by 8 bases, with 18 bases between. Germline values: CDR1 LNHNV, CDR2 YYDKDF (reference sequence). For the CDR3, the DNA is TGTGCCACCAGCAGAGATTTTGAAGCAGGCACGGGTACGCAGTATTTT. It yields the protein CATSRDFEAGTGTQYF.

A note on this clonotype: Germline and junction disagree at one end, which may indicate a read error. The chain links TRBV6-2 or TRBV6-3 to TRBJ1-4; 7 bases fit TRBD1. This CDR3 has 14 amino acids. The V gene's germline CDR1 is MNHEY and CDR2 SVGEGT. The CDR3 spells CASSPGQTSEKLYF. The DNA of the CDR3 is TGTGCCAGCAGTCCGGGACAGACTTCTGAAAAACTGTATTTT.

The V and J genes are TRBV10-3 and TRBJ2-2, with D perhaps TRBD2 (6 bases). The CDR3 spans 18 residues. Germline V gene data show CDR1 as ENHRY and CDR2 as SYGVKD. V dropped 2 bases and J dropped 2 bases, with 18 bases sitting between them. Written as DNA, the CDR3 is TGTGCCATCAGTGAGCCTTCCCGGGCGGGACTCAACACCGGGGAGCTGTTTTTT. It is translated as CAISEPSRAGLNTGELFF.

V gene TRBV7-8 combines with J gene TRBJ2-1; tentative D call: TRBD2 (7 bases). Germline values: CDR1 SGHVS, CDR2 FQNEAQ. Trimming cost V 0 bases and J 2 bases, with 11 bases left between them. The CDR3 has 16 residues. The CDR3 protein is CASSLARGATYNEQFF. The CDR3 DNA reads as TGTGCCAGCAGCTTAGCTCGGGGGGCCACCTACAATGAGCAGTTCTTC.

This clonotype was seen a handful of times. The V call is TRBV6-5, the J call TRBJ1-2; the D gene is possibly TRBD1 (6 bases). V lost 6 bases, J lost 4 bases, and 18 bases lay in between. This CDR3 comprises 15 residues. Germline V lookup: CDR1 MNHEY, CDR2 SVGAGI. CDR3 sequence reads: CASSPMGAGVYGYTF. For the CDR3, the DNA is TGTGCCAGCAGCCCCATGGGGGCGGGAGTCTATGGCTACACCTTC.

The chain is built from TRBV6-1 and TRBJ1-5; unclear D gene. Germline V lookup: CDR1 MNHNS, CDR2 SASEGT. The V end was cut by 4 bases, the J end by 2 bases, with 15 bases between. The CDR3 sequence is 16 residues long. DNA for the CDR3: TGTGCCAGCAGTGCTTCGAAAAACGGTGGCAATCAGCCCCAGCATTTT. This encodes CASSASKNGGNQPQHF.